What follows are 12 T cell receptor beta chains derived from one specimen sequenced in a study of blood T cell repertoires in COVID-19. Using immunoSEQ multiplex PCR, the repertoire was profiled, and TCRdb retains in-frame clones only, with some absent. The sample includes approximately 170,000 clones, around four fifths seen only once; the top ten take 6% to 8%. Sequencing was done on a sample of peripheral blood. These receptors were collected from a woman aged 70-85 years with COVID-19, enrolled during active disease.

As regards this clone: This specimen includes other DNA sequences encoding the same CDR3. The rearrangement joins TRBV7-2 to TRBJ2-1, with 8 nucleotides matching TRBD2. V lost 1 base and J lost 0; bases outside the gene matches: 2. The length of the CDR3 is 16 residues. The germline CDR1 and CDR2 sequences are SGHTA and FQGNSA. CDR3 sequence (DNA): TGTGCCAGCAGCTTAGTAGCGGGGAGCTCCTACAATGAGCAGTTCTTC. Translated, it gives CASSLVAGSSYNEQFF.

This clone was seen only once. The gene calls are TRBV10-2 and TRBJ2-1; 8 positions match TRBD2. Germline V lookup: CDR1 WSHSY, CDR2 SAAADI. With V trimmed by 0 bases and J by 6 bases, 4 bases remained unmatched. CDR3 size: 15 residues. Here the CDR3 reads CASSESIAGSNEQFF. CDR3 in DNA: TGCGCCAGCAGTGAGTCAATAGCGGGGAGCAATGAGCAGTTCTTC.

J is TRBJ2-7 and V is TRBV7-2, with unresolved D. The length of the CDR3 is 15 residues. The ends were cut back, 2 bases at V and 0 bases at J, with 11 bases in the middle. CDR1 and CDR2 (germline): SGHTA, FQGNSA. The CDR3 loop is CASSLSQISSYEQYF. CDR3 DNA: TGTGCCAGCAGCTTATCACAGATAAGCTCCTACGAGCAGTACTTC. Looking up the rest from reference TRBV7-2 and TRBJ2-7 gives the full variable domain: GAGVSQSPSNKVTEKGKDVELRCDPISGHTALYWYRQSLGQGLEFLIYFQGNSAPDKSGLPSDRFSAERTGGSVSTLTIQRTQQEDSAVYLCASSLSQISSYEQYFGPGTRLTVT.

The CDR3 here is CASSFPPGQGGTDTQYF. The CDR3 DNA is TGTGCCAGCAGTTTTCCTCCGGGACAGGGGGGCACAGATACGCAGTATTTT. The V gene is TRBV7-9, the J gene TRBJ2-3, with TRBD1 matching 11 bases. Looked up from germline, CDR1 is SEHNR and CDR2 is FQNEAQ (reference sequence). This CDR3 spans 17 amino acids. V was pared by 6 bases and J by 1 base, with 9 bases of the junction left unmatched.

The chain links TRBV7-9 to TRBJ1-5, with TRBD1 identical over 9 bases. This CDR3 region has 15 residues. The V segment lost 5 bases and the J segment 6 bases; nucleotides outside the gene matches: 8. CDR1 is SEHNR and CDR2 is FQNEAQ in the germline V gene (reference sequence). The CDR3 region has the DNA TGTGCCAGCAGCATGGGACAGGGCATCAGTCAGCCCCAGCATTTT. Its translation: CASSMGQGISQPQHF.

The chain carries TRBV3-1 (or the pseudogene TRBV3-2) and TRBJ1-3, with D tentatively TRBD1 (5 bases). Germline loops: CDR1 LGHDT, CDR2 YNNKEL (reference sequence). Trimming left V 5 bases short and J 3 bases short, with 11 bases between. The CDR3 totals 14 residues. CDR3 in DNA: TGTGCCAGCAGCATTCAGGGCGGTGGAAACACCATATATTTT. As protein: CASSIQGGGNTIYF.

This clone was seen just once. This rearrangement joins TRBV18 to TRBJ1-2; TRBD1 matches at 10 bases. Germline loops: CDR1 KGHSH, CDR2 LQKENI. This CDR3 has 17 amino acids. Trimming at V came to 2 bases and at J to 0 bases, leaving 6 bases not matched to a gene. The CDR3 reads CASSPFGQGEANYGYTF. The DNA for the CDR3 is TGTGCCAGCTCACCATTTGGACAGGGGGAAGCTAACTATGGCTACACCTTC.

This clone was observed once. The rearrangement uses TRBV5-8 and TRBJ2-1, with 14 bases aligning to TRBD2. V trimming: 2 bases; J trimming: 0 bases; junction bases outside the gene matches: 10. Germline loops: CDR1 SGHTS, CDR2 YDEGEE. The CDR3 is 20 residues long. The CDR3, as DNA: TGTGCCAGCAGCTTAGGGACTAGCGGGAGACTAATAAGCTCCTACAATGAGCAGTTCTTC. It specifies CASSLGTSGRLISSYNEQFF.

This clone came up once. This sample includes further DNA sequences coding for the same CDR3. In DNA form, the CDR3 reads TGCGCCAGCAGCTTGGCGGTAATGAACACTGAAGCTTTCTTT. Amino acid sequence: CASSLAVMNTEAFF. The chain employs TRBV5-1 and TRBJ1-1, with unresolved D. The CDR3 is made up of 14 amino acids. V shed 0 bases and J shed 0 bases, with 6 bases lying between them. Germline CDR1 reads SGHRS; CDR2 reads YFSETQ.

V and J are TRBV27 and TRBJ2-7; TRBD2 matches at 11 bases. Germline V gene lookup returns CDR1 MNHEY and CDR2 SMNVEV (reference sequence). Losses at the gene ends were 6 bases for V and 6 bases for J; bases not matched to a gene: 7. The CDR3 runs to 14 residues. The CDR3 coding sequence is TGTGCCAGCAGGACAACTAGCGGGAGACTCGAGCAGTACTTC. Its translation is CASRTTSGRLEQYF.

This chain uses TRBV5-1 with TRBJ2-2, with a weak D call TRBD2 (5 bases). The germline V gene encodes CDR1 SGHRS and CDR2 YFSETQ. CDR3 length: 15 residues. The ends were cut back, 0 bases at V and 1 base at J, with 7 bases in the middle. As DNA, the CDR3 is TGCGCCAGCAGCTTGGTCGGGATGAACACCGGGGAGCTGTTTTTT. Its protein product is CASSLVGMNTGELFF.

This clone was observed once. The chain uses TRBV9 and TRBJ1-4; no clear D gene. Germline CDR1 SGDLS, CDR2 YYNGEE. The CDR3 is 16 residues long. Trimming removed 0 bases from V and 6 bases from J, with 15 bases in between. The CDR3 protein is CASSVGFQAKYEKLFF. The CDR3 bases are TGTGCCAGCAGCGTAGGTTTTCAGGCCAAATATGAAAAACTGTTTTTT.